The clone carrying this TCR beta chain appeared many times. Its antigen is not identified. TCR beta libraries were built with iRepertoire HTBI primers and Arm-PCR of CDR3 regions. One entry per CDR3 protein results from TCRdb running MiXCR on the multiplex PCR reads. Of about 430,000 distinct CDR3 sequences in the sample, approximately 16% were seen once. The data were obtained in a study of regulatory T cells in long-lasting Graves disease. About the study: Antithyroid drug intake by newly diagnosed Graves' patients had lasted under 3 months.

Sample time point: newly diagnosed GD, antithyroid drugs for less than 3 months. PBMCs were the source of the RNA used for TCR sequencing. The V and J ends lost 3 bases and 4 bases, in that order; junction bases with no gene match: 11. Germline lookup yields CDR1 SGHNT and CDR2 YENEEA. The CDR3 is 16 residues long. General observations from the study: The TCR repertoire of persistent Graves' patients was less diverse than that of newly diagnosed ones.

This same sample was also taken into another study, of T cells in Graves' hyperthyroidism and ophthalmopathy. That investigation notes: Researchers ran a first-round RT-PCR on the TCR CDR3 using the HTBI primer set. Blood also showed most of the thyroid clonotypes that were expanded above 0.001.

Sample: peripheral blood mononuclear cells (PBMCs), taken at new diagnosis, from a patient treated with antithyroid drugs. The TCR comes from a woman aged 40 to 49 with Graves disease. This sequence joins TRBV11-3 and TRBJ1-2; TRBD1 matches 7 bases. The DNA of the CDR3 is TGTGCCAGCAGCTTCTTTAAGGGGGCGAGGAGCTATGGCTACACCTTC. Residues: CASSFFKGARSYGYTF. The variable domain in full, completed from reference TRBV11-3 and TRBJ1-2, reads EAGVVQSPRYKIIEKKQPVAFWCNPISGHNTLYWYLQNLGQGPELLIRYENEEAVDDSQLPKDRFSAERLKGVDSTLKIQPAELGDSAVYLCASSFFKGARSYGYTFGSGTRLTVV.